The source of this T cell receptor beta chain is a study of cytomegalovirus exposure and HLA in healthy donors. The wider study: Membership in the Caucasian-associated ancestry cluster was found for about 84% of 398 genotyped donors.

Overall study findings and caveats: V- and J-gene trimming of TCR beta was linked (in a later analysis) to a missense DCLRE1C variant.

PCR was performed using 60 Vbeta and 13 Jbeta primers. Original analysis: About 88 million unique TCR beta chains, roughly 11 million of them shared, were counted by a later analysis. Measured with immunoSEQ multiplex PCR; TCRdb has only the in-frame clones, and not every one. That table supplies the V and J calls and clone size; D and trimming were determined from the DNA. The table records roughly 220,000 clones, about 75% of them present only once. V shed 0 bases and J shed 7 bases, with 15 bases lying between them. From germline, CDR1 is MGHRA and CDR2 YSYEKL. The CDR3 length is 16 residues. As to this clone: The antigen is unknown.

The sequenced material came from PBMCs. The receptor was isolated from a woman in her thirties in good health and CMV-seronegative. The chain has TRBV4-1 and TRBJ2-2; D might be TRBD2 (5 bases). The DNA of the CDR3 is TGCGCCAGCAGCCAAGAATTGGAGGCGCGTATCGGGGAGCTGTTTTTT. It is translated as CASSQELEARIGELFF.